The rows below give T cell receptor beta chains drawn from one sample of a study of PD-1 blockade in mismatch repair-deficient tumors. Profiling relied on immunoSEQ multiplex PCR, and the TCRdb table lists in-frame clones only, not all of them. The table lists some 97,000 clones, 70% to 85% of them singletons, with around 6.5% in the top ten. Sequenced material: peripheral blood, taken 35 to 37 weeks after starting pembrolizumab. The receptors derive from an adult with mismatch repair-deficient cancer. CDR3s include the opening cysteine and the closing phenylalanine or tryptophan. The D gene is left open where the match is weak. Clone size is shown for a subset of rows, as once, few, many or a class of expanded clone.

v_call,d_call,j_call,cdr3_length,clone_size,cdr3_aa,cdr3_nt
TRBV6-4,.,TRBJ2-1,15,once,CASSDTSLNVNEQFF,TGTGCCAGCAGTGATACTTCTCTGAACGTTAATGAGCAGTTCTTC
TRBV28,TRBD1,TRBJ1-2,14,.,CASSTGGDNYGYTF,TGTGCCAGCTCTACAGGGGGAGATAACTATGGCTACACCTTC
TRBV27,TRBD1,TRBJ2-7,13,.,CASRSTGGDEQYF,TGTGCCAGCAGGTCGACAGGGGGCGACGAGCAGTACTTC
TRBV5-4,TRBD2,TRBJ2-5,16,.,CASSRTTSGYQETQYF,TGTGCCAGCAGCCGGACGACTAGCGGTTACCAAGAGACCCAGTACTTC
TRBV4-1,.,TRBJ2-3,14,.,CASSQEGAVDTQYF,TGCGCCAGCAGCCAGGAGGGGGCCGTAGATACGCAGTATTTT
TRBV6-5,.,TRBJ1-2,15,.,CASSSQTRLSYGYTF,TGTGCCAGCAGTTCACAGACAAGACTTTCTTATGGCTACACCTTC
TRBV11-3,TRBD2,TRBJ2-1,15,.,CASRPKASGRNEQFF,TGTGCCAGCAGGCCCAAGGCTAGCGGAAGGAATGAGCAGTTCTTC
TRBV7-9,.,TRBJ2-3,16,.,CASSLRGLTSTDTQYF,TGTGCCAGCAGCTTACGGGGTCTCACCTCGACAGATACGCAGTATTTT
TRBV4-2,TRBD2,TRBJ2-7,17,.,CASSQNALAGDLSEQYF,TGTGCCAGCAGCCAAAATGCCCTAGCGGGAGATCTCTCCGAGCAGTACTTC
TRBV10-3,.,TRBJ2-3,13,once,CAIRVRDGDTQYF,TGTGCCATCAGAGTCCGGGACGGTGATACGCAGTATTTT
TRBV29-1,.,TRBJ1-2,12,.,CSVAGDRNGYTF,TGCAGCGTTGCAGGGGACCGAAATGGCTACACCTTC
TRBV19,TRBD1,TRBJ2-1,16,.,CASNKKGTGSYNEQFF,TGTGCCAGTAATAAAAAAGGGACAGGGTCCTACAATGAGCAGTTCTTC
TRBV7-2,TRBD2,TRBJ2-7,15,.,CASSATSGPSYEQYF,TGTGCCAGCAGCGCGACTAGCGGACCTTCCTACGAGCAGTACTTC
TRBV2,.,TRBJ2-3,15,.,CASSEGSTSTDTQYF,TGTGCCAGCAGTGAAGGGAGTACTAGCACAGATACGCAGTATTTT
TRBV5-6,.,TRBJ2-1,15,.,CASSLEEVAVNEQFF,TGTGCCAGCAGCTTGGAGGAGGTAGCGGTTAATGAGCAGTTCTTC
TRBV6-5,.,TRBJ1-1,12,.,CASSWGGSEAFF,TGTGCCAGCAGCTGGGGGGGGTCTGAAGCTTTCTTT
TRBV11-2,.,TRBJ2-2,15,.,CASSLERQLTGELFF,TGTGCCAGCAGCTTAGAACGACAGCTCACCGGGGAGCTGTTTTTT
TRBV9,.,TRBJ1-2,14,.,CASSVEAGTYGYTF,TGTGCCAGCAGCGTAGAGGCAGGAACCTATGGCTACACCTTC
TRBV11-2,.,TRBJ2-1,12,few,CASSLDATVALF,TGTGCCAGCAGCTTAGATGCCACAGTGGCCCTCTTC
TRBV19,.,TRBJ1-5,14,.,CASSIWGDNQPQHF,TGTGCCAGTAGTATTTGGGGGGACAATCAGCCCCAGCATTTT
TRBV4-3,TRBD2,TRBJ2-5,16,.,CASSRKTSGFQETQYF,TGCGCCAGCAGCCGAAAGACTAGCGGGTTCCAAGAGACCCAGTACTTC
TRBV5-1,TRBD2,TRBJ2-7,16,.,CASSWTLAGGQFEQYF,TGCGCCAGCAGCTGGACCCTAGCGGGAGGGCAATTCGAGCAGTACTTC
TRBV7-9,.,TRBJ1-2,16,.,CASSLLGGRRLGGYTF,TGTGCCAGCAGCTTACTTGGTGGCAGAAGGTTAGGAGGCTACACCTTC
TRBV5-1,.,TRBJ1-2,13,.,CASSLREDYGYTF,TGCGCCAGCAGTCTCAGGGAAGACTATGGCTACACCTTC
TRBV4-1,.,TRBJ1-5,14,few,CASSQDRVYQPQHF,TGCGCCAGCAGCCAAGATCGGGTGTATCAGCCCCAGCATTTT
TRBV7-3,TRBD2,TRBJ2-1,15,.,CASSLTRDGGNEQFF,TGTGCCAGCAGCTTAACACGGGACGGGGGGAATGAGCAGTTCTTC
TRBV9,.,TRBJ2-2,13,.,CASSGSFSGELFF,TGTGCCAGCAGCGGGTCCTTTTCCGGGGAGCTGTTTTTT
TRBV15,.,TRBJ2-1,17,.,CATSRDITGMPYNEQFF,TGTGCCACCAGCAGAGATATCACGGGAATGCCCTACAATGAGCAGTTCTTC
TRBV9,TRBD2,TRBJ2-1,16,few,CASSPPLAGGPNEQFF,TGTGCCAGCAGCCCACCCCTAGCGGGAGGGCCGAATGAGCAGTTCTTC
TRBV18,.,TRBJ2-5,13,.,CASSPSPFETQYF,TGTGCCAGCTCACCCTCCCCTTTCGAGACCCAGTACTTC
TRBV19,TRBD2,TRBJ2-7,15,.,CASSILAETTYEQYF,TGTGCCAGTAGTATACTAGCGGAGACTACCTACGAGCAGTACTTC
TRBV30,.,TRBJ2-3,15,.,CAWSVPGTITDTQYF,TGTGCCTGGAGTGTACCCGGGACGATCACAGATACGCAGTATTTT
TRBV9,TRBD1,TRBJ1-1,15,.,CASRQGGARDTEAFF,TGTGCCAGCAGGCAAGGGGGCGCGAGGGACACTGAAGCTTTCTTT
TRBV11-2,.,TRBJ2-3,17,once,CASSSLRTGLSTDTQYF,TGTGCCAGCAGCTCTCTCCGGACGGGGCTTAGCACAGATACGCAGTATTTT
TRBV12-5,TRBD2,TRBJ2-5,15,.,CASALEGGPKETQYF,TGTGCTAGTGCCTTGGAGGGAGGGCCTAAGGAGACCCAGTACTTC
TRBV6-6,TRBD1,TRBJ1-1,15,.,CASNPKGQANTEAFF,TGTGCCAGCAACCCCAAAGGACAGGCAAACACTGAAGCTTTCTTT
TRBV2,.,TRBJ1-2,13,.,CAEGGGGNYGYTF,TGTGCCGAAGGTGGGGGAGGAAACTATGGCTACACCTTC
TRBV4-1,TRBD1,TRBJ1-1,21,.,CASSQDIKGGYTKGANTEAFF,TGCGCCAGCAGCCAAGATATAAAAGGGGGTTATACTAAGGGGGCGAACACTGAAGCTTTCTTT
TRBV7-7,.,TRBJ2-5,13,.,CASSLPSQETQYF,TGTGCTAGCAGCTTACCTAGCCAAGAGACCCAGTACTTC
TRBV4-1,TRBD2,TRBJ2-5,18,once,CASSQVGLAGITQETQYF,TGCGCCAGCAGCCAAGTAGGGCTAGCGGGAATAACCCAAGAGACCCAGTACTTC
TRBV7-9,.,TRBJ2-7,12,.,CASSLKNYEQYF,TGTGCCAGCAGCTTAAAGAACTACGAGCAGTACTTC
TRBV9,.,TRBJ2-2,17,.,CASSVHYDGLFGGELFF,TGTGCCAGCAGCGTCCATTACGACGGACTATTTGGCGGGGAGCTGTTTTTT
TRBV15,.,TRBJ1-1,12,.,CATSRARTEAFF,TGTGCCACCAGCAGAGCCAGGACTGAAGCTTTCTTT
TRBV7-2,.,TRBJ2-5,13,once,CASSWTREETQYF,TGTGCCAGCAGCTGGACAAGGGAAGAGACCCAGTACTTC
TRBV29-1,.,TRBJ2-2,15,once,CSVGREGSATRELFF,TGCAGCGTTGGCCGTGAGGGGAGCGCCACCAGGGAGCTGTTTTTT
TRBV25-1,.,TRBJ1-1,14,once,CASIPGHKNTEAFF,TGTGCCAGTATTCCGGGCCACAAGAACACTGAAGCTTTCTTT
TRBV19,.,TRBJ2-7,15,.,CASSIESDSSYEQYF,TGTGCCAGTAGTATAGAGAGTGACAGCTCCTACGAGCAGTACTTC
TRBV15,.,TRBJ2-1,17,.,CATSGDFLESSYNEQFF,TGTGCCACCAGCGGGGACTTTTTGGAGAGCTCCTACAATGAGCAGTTCTTC
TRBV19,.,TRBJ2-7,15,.,CASSPWTVRVSEQYF,TGTGCCAGTAGTCCGTGGACAGTGAGAGTCTCCGAGCAGTACTTC
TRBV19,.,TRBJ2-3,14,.,CASSIFWDSDTQYF,TGTGCCAGTAGTATATTTTGGGATTCAGATACGCAGTATTTT
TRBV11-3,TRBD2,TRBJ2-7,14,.,CASSFVAGAYEQYF,TGTGCCAGCAGCTTTGTAGCGGGAGCCTACGAGCAGTACTTC
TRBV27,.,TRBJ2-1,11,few,CASGSLLGQFF,TGTGCCAGCGGATCCCTTCTGGGTCAGTTCTTC
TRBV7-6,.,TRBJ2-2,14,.,CASRLGGNTGELFF,TGTGCCAGCAGGTTGGGAGGGAACACCGGGGAGCTGTTTTTT
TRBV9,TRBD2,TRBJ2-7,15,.,CASSAGLAGSIEQYF,TGTGCCAGCAGCGCGGGACTAGCGGGATCTATCGAGCAGTACTTC
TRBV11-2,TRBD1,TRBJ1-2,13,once,CASSPDRDYGYTF,TGTGCCAGCAGCCCTGACAGGGACTATGGCTACACCTTC
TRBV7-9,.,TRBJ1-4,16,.,CASSSGQTATNEKLFF,TGTGCCAGCAGCTCTGGACAGACCGCTACCAATGAAAAACTGTTTTTT
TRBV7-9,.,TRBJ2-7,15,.,CASSSGHGGSGEQYF,TGTGCCAGCAGTTCGGGACATGGAGGTTCTGGCGAGCAGTACTTC
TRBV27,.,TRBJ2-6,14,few,CASSRVGGANVLTF,TGTGCCAGCAGCCGGGTGGGCGGGGCCAACGTCCTGACTTTC
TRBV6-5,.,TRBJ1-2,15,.,CASSYSTGLIGRYTF,TGTGCCAGCAGTTACTCGACAGGCCTCATAGGGCGCTACACCTTC
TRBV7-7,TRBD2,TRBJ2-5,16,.,CASSGGTSGYQETQYF,TGTGCTAGCAGCGGCGGGACTAGCGGGTATCAAGAGACCCAGTACTTC